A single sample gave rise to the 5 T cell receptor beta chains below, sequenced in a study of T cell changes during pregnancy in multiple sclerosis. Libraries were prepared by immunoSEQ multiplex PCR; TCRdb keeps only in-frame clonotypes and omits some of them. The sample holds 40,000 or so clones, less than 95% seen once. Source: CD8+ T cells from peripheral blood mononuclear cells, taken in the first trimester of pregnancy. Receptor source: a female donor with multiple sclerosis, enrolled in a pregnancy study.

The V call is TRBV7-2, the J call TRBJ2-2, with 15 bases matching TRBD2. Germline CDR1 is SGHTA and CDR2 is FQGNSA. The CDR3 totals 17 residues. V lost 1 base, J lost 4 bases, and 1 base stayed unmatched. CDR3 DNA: TGTGCCAGCAGCTTAGTGGGACTAGCGGGAGGCACCGGGGAGCTGTTTTTT. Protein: CASSLVGLAGGTGELFF.

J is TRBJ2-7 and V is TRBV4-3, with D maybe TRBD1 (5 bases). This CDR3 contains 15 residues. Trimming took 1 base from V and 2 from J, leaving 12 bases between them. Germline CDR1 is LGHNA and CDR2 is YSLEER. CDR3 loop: CASSQAATEAYEQYF. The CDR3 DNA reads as TGCGCCAGCAGCCAAGCGGCGACAGAAGCCTACGAGCAGTACTTC.

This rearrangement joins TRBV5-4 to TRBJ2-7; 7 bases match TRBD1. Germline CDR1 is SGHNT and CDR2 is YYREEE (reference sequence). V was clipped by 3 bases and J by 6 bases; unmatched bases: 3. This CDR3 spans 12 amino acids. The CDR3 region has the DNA TGTGCCAGCAGCTGGACAGGATCCGAGCAGTACTTC. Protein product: CASSWTGSEQYF. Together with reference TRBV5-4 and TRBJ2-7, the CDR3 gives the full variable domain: ETGVTQSPTHLIKTRGQQVTLRCSSQSGHNTVSWYQQALGQGPQFIFQYYREEENGRGNFPPRFSGLQFPNYSSELNVNALELDDSALYLCASSWTGSEQYFGPGTRLTVT.

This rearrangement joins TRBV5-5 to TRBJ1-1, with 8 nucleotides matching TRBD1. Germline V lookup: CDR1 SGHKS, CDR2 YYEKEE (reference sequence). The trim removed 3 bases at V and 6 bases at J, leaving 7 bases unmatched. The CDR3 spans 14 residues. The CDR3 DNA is TGTGCCAGCAGCTGGGAGACAGGGGAGCCTGAAGCTTTCTTT. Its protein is CASSWETGEPEAFF.

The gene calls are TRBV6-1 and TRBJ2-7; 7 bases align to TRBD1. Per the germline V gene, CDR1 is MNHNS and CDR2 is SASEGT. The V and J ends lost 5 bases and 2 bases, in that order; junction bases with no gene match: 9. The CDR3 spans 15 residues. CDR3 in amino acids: CASSSGDSEAYEQYF. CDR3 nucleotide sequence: TGTGCCAGCAGTTCCGGGGACAGCGAGGCCTACGAGCAGTACTTC.